The present T cell receptor beta chain was sequenced within a study of T cell repertoires in cytomegalovirus infection. V trimming: 4 bases; J trimming: 1 base; junction bases outside the gene matches: 7. The CDR3 spans 16 residues. Turning to this clonotype: Its antigen is not known.

In TCRdb, the reads were re-called with MiXCR into one record per CDR3 protein. The sample shows some 500,000 distinct CDR3 sequences, around two fifths of them seen only once. Notes on the study in general: The study found HLA-C-restricted CMV-specific TCR beta clonotypes dominating the ex vivo response.

The source material was cultured PBMCs, sampled from culture after CMV antigen stimulation. The V call is TRBV12-3 or TRBV12-4, the J call TRBJ2-5; TRBD2 agrees at 9 bases. The sequence was obtained from a human donor in good health (CMV status not recorded). Some clones in this sample may be carry-over from other donors' samples. The CDR3 DNA follows: TGTGCCAGCAGTTCCAGCTGGCGGGGGGGCCAAGAGACCCAGTACTTC. This sequence encodes CASSSSWRGGQETQYF.